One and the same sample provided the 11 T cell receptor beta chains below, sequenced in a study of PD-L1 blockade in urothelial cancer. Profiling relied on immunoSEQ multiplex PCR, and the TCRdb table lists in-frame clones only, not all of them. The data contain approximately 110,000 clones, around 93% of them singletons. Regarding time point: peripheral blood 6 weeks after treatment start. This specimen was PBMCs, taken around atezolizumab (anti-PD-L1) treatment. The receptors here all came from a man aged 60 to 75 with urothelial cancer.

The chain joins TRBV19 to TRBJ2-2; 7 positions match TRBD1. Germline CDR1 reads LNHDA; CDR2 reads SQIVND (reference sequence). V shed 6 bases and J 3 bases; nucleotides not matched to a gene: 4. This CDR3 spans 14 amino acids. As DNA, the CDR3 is TGTGCCAGTAGCCCAGACAGGGACACCGGGGAGCTGTTTTTT. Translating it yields CASSPDRDTGELFF.

CDR3 region: CASSVRPGQGHEQYF. For the CDR3, the DNA is TGTGCCAGCAGCGTACGACCGGGACAGGGTCACGAGCAGTACTTC. The V call is TRBV6-1, the J call TRBJ2-7; 9 bases line up with TRBD1. The trim removed 6 bases at V and 5 bases at J, leaving 11 bases unmatched. The CDR3 extends over 15 amino acids. CDR1 is MNHNS, CDR2 SASEGT, per germline.

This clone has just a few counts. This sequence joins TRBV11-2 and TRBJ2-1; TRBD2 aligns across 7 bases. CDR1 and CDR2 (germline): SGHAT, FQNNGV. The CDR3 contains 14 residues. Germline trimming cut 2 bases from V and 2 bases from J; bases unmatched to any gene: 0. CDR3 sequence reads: CASSLSGTYNEQFF. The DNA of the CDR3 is TGTGCCAGCAGCTTAAGCGGGACCTACAATGAGCAGTTCTTC. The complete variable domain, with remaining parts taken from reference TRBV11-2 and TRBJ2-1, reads EAGVAQSPRYKIIEKRQSVAFWCNPISGHATLYWYQQILGQGPKLLIQFQNNGVVDDSQLPKDRFSAERLKGVDSTLKIQPAKLEDSAVYLCASSLSGTYNEQFFGPGTRLTVL.

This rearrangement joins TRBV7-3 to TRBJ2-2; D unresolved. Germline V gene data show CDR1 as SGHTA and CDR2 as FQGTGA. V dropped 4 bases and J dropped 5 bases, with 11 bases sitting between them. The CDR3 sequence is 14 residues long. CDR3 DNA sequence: TGTGCCAGCAGCTCTGGTAGCTATACCGGGGAGCTGTTTTTT. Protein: CASSSGSYTGELFF.

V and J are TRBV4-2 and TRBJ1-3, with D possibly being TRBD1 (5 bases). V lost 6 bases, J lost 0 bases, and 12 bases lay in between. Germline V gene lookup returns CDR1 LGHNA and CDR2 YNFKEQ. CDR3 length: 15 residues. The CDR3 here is CASSRQLSSGNTIYF. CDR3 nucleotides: TGTGCCAGCAGTCGACAGTTAAGCTCTGGAAACACCATATATTTT.

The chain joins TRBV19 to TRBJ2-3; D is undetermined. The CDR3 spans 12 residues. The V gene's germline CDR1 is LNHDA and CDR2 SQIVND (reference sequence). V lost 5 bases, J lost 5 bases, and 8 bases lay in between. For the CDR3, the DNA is TGTGCCAGTAGTTTTACGAGAGATACGCAGTATTTT. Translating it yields CASSFTRDTQYF.

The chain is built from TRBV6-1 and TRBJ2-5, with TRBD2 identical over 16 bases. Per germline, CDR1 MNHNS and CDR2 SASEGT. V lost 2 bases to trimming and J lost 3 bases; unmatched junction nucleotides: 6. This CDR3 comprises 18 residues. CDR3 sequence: CASSETPGLAGGKETQYF. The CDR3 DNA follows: TGTGCCAGCAGTGAAACGCCGGGACTAGCGGGGGGGAAAGAGACCCAGTACTTC.

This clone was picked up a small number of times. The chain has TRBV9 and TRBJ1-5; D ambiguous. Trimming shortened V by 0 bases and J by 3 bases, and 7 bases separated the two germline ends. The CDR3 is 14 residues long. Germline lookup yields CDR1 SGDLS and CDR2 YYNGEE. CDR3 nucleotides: TGTGCCAGCAGCGTAGGAGGGTTCAATCAGCCCCAGCATTTT. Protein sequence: CASSVGGFNQPQHF.

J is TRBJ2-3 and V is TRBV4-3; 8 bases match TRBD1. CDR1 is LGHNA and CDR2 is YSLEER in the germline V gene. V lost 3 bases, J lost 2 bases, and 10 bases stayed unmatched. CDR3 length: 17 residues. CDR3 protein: CASSQVTGGRLTDTQYF. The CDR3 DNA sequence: TGCGCCAGCAGCCAGGTTACAGGGGGAAGGCTCACAGATACGCAGTATTTT.

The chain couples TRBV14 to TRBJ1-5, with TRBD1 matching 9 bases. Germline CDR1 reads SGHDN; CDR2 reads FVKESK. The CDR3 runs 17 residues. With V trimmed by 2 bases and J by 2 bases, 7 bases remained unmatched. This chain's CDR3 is CASSQCTGGQGNQPQHF. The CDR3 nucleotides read TGTGCCAGCAGCCAATGCACAGGGGGCCAAGGCAATCAGCCCCAGCATTTT.

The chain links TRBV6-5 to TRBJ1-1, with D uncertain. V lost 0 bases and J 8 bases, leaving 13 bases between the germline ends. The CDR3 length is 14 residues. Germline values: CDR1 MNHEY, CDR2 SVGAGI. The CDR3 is CASSYSIASAEAFF. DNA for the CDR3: TGTGCCAGCAGTTACTCGATAGCCAGTGCCGAAGCTTTCTTT.